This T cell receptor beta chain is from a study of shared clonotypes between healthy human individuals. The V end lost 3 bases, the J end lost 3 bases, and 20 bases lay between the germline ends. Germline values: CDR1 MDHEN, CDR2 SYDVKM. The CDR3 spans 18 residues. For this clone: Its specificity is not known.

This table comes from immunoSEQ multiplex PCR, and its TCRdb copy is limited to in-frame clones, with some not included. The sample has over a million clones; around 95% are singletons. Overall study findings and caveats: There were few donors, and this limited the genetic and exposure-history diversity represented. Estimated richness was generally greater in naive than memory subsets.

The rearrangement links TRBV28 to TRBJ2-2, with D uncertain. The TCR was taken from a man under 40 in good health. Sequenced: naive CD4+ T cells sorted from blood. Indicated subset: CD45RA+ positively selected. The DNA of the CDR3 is TGTGCCAGCAGTTTTTCTCCCCTGGCCCTCACTCACACCGGGGAGCTGTTTTTT. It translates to CASSFSPLALTHTGELFF. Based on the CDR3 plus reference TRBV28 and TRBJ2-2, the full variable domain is DVKVTQSSRYLVKRTGEKVFLECVQDMDHENMFWYRQDPGLGLRLIYFSYDVKMKEKGDIPEGYSVSREKKERFSLILESASTNQTSMYLCASSFSPLALTHTGELFFGEGSRLTVL.